The sequence of this T cell receptor beta chain was determined in a study of Ad26.COV2.S vaccination and SARS-CoV-2 variants. Study background: Into the muscle, Ad26.COV2.S was dosed once or twice, 56 days apart.

Germline CDR1 is MNHEY and CDR2 is SMNVEV (reference sequence). V dropped 5 bases and J dropped 8 bases, with 16 bases sitting between them. The CDR3 has 15 residues. Clones were read by immunoSEQ multiplex PCR, and TCRdb kept only the in-frame ones, dropping some. The sample shows a few hundred thousand clones, roughly 90% of them seen only once. Study observations and caveats: Non-spike TCR breadth showed similarity between vaccine and placebo recipients. People who got the vaccine had more spike-specific TCR breadth than people who got placebo.

The sample's treatment: over 15 received Ad26.COV2.S at low or high dose, single or two shots; several received placebo; per-sample allocation not given. Following the first vaccine or placebo injection, samples were taken on day 63. Participants' vaccine, an Ad26 vector, delivered Wuhan-strain SARS-CoV-2 spike. Comments on this clone: The antigen is unknown.

The input for sequencing was peripheral blood, taken in a trial of Ad26.COV2.S vaccine versus placebo. The origin of this receptor is a person aged 18-60 years who received the Ad26.COV2.S COVID-19 vaccine or a placebo. This rearrangement joins TRBV27 to TRBJ1-6, with D perhaps matching TRBD1 (5 bases). CDR3 nucleotide sequence: TGTGCCAGCAGTCACCTCGGGGACCGGCATTCACCCCTCCACTTT. Its translation: CASSHLGDRHSPLHF.